The present T cell receptor (beta chain) was sequenced within a study of Tregs in tolerant kidney transplant recipients. In the case of this clone: The antigen is not known. The read ends 3 residues shy of where the CDR3 ends; the end is completed using the germline J gene.

Measured with immunoSEQ multiplex PCR; TCRdb has only the in-frame clones, and not every one. The sample spans thousands of clones; the ten largest clones claim around 6%. Germline V gene lookup returns CDR1 GTSNPN and CDR2 SVGIG (reference sequence). Between the trimmed V and J ends, which lost 3 bases and 9 bases, there was a span of 12 bases. The CDR3 spans 13 residues. The nonmyeloablative bone marrow transplants came from related graft donors, with transient mixed chimerism. General study findings and limits: The most relevant donor-specific Treg TCRbeta repertoire apparently came from expansion with activated donor B cells.

The receptor's source is a human patient who received a combined kidney and bone marrow transplant. The T cells may partly be graft donor cells. The sequencing here drew on CD4+ T cells from blood (PBMCs), taken 6 months after the transplant. The gene calls are TRBV30 and TRBJ1-6, with D possibly matching TRBD1 (5 bases). This CDR3 reads CAWRRGNSSPLHF. The covered CDR3 bases are TGTGCCTGGAGGAGGGGCAATAGTTCACCC.